One and the same sample provided the 5 T cell receptor beta chains below, sequenced in a study of regulatory T cells in long-lasting Graves disease. Time point defined: newly diagnosed GD, antithyroid drugs for less than 3 months. PBMC-extracted RNA yielded the TCR library. Arm-PCR with iRepertoire HTBI primers amplified the CDR3 regions for these TCR beta libraries. One entry per CDR3 protein results from TCRdb running MiXCR on the multiplex PCR reads. The sample lists about 380,000 distinct CDR3 sequences; roughly a sixth were seen once. Sequencing was performed on peripheral blood mononuclear cells (PBMCs), taken at new diagnosis, from a patient treated with antithyroid drugs. The receptors derive from a female donor with Graves disease.

This clonotype was detected only a few times. The V gene is TRBV14, the J gene TRBJ2-7, with D perhaps TRBD1 or TRBD2 (5 bases each). Germline CDR1 and CDR2: SGHDN and FVKESK. V lost 3 bases and J 4 bases, leaving 16 bases between the germline ends. This CDR3 comprises 15 residues. In DNA, the CDR3 is TGTGCCAGCAGCCAGCCGGGACCTCGCCCGTACGAGCAGTACTTC. Its protein product is CASSQPGPRPYEQYF.

A word on this clonotype: It may be a read error: a sequence one base away is much more abundant. The V and J genes are TRBV28 and TRBJ2-1; 7 bases are shared with TRBD2. This CDR3 has 15 amino acids. The germline V gene encodes CDR1 MDHEN and CDR2 SYDVKM. The junction had 10 bases not matched to a gene; V was cut back by 4 bases and J by 7 bases. CDR3 bases: TGTGCCAGCAGTTCATGGACTAGTGGTGGTAATGAGCAGTTCTTC. Amino acid sequence: CASSSWTSGGNEQFF. The full variable domain, completed using reference TRBV28 and TRBJ2-1, is DVKVTQSSRYLVKRTGEKVFLECVQDMDHENMFWYRQDPGLGLRLIYFSYDVKMKEKGDIPEGYSVSREKKERFSLILESASTNQTSMYLCASSSWTSGGNEQFFGPGTRLTVL.

In this sample, this clonotype turned up many times. The rearrangement links TRBV7-2 to TRBJ2-1; the match to TRBD2 covers 8 bases. With 2 bases clipped from V and 0 bases from J, the junction kept 6 bases outside the gene matches. The CDR3 is made up of 17 amino acids. The germline gives CDR1 SGHTA, CDR2 FQGNSA. The CDR3 DNA reads as TGTGCCAGCAGCTTACGGTTCGCGGGAGGCTCCTACAATGAGCAGTTCTTC. This encodes CASSLRFAGGSYNEQFF.

This clonotype was found many times. The chain is built from TRBV11-2 and TRBJ1-1, with D tentatively TRBD1 (5 bases). Trimming left V 3 bases short and J 6 bases short, with 11 bases between. Germline values: CDR1 SGHAT, CDR2 FQNNGV. The CDR3 is 13 residues long. The CDR3 DNA is TGTGCCAGCAGCTTGGGACGCTTCCCTGAAGCTTTCTTT. Translation: CASSLGRFPEAFF.

This clonotype was recorded many times. The V and J genes are TRBV20-1 and TRBJ1-4; weak D call: TRBD1 (5 bases). V shed 4 bases and J shed 1 base, with 13 bases lying between them. This CDR3 is built from 15 residues. Per germline, CDR1 DFQATT and CDR2 SNEGSKA (reference sequence). The CDR3 region is CSATSFQGTNEKLFF. CDR3 DNA: TGCAGTGCTACCAGTTTTCAGGGAACTAATGAAAAACTGTTTTTT.